The 29 T cell receptor beta chains below all came from one sample that was sequenced in a study of beta chain features in type 1 diabetes. The study, taken as a whole, reports: A moderate, significant TCRB CDR3 shortening appeared in type 1 diabetes across four CD4+ subsets.

The sequenced template was cDNA made from the entire isolated RNA. Sequencing used immunoSEQ multiplex PCR; TCRdb keeps in-frame clones, though not all of them. The sample shows under 300,000 clones, roughly 20% of them seen only once. Their recognized antigens are unknown. The sequenced sample was naive CD4+ T cells from blood. These receptors came from a woman aged 40 to 50 with type 1 diabetes.

The sample holds a few counts of this clone. The chain links TRBV29-1 to TRBJ1-6, with TRBD1 as a possible D gene (6 bases). V lost 7 bases and J lost 7, with 14 bases in between. This CDR3 contains 13 residues. Germline V CDR1 and CDR2: SQVTM, ANQGSEA. The CDR3 DNA reads TGCAGCGCTAGGGGGGGTCGCAATTCACCCCTCCACTTT. Translation gives CSARGGRNSPLHF.

V usage is TRBV6-5 and J usage is TRBJ2-7, with D possibly TRBD2 on 6 matching bases. Trimming cost V 6 bases and J 2 bases, with 14 bases left between them. The germline gives CDR1 MNHEY, CDR2 SVGAGI. The CDR3 contains 14 residues. For the CDR3, the DNA is TGTGCCAGCAGGAAATTTAGACTAGCCTACGAGCAGTACTTC. Translating it yields CASRKFRLAYEQYF.

The chain carries TRBV7-3 and TRBJ2-5; perhaps TRBD2 as D (6 bases). V lost 5 bases to trimming and J lost 5 bases, with 12 bases between them. The CDR3 length is 13 residues. The V gene's germline CDR1 is SGHTA and CDR2 FQGTGA. For the CDR3, the DNA is TGTGCCAGCAGCGGACTCCGGGGGGAGACCCAGTACTTC. This translates into CASSGLRGETQYF.

The chain joins TRBV19 to TRBJ1-2; D call uncertain. The length of the CDR3 is 14 residues. From germline, CDR1 is LNHDA and CDR2 SQIVND (reference sequence). V shed 6 bases and J shed 2 bases, with 13 bases lying between them. The CDR3 sequence: CASRPAGTNYGYTF. In DNA, the CDR3 is TGTGCCAGTAGACCAGCGGGCACAAACTATGGCTACACCTTC.

This clone was recorded a few times. V is TRBV7-2 and J is TRBJ2-5, with D possibly TRBD1 on 6 matching bases. The ends were cut back, 0 bases at V and 0 bases at J, with 11 bases in the middle. From germline, CDR1 is SGHTA and CDR2 FQGNSA. There are 16 residues in the CDR3. CDR3: CASSLATGRDQETQYF. CDR3 nucleotides: TGTGCCAGCAGCTTAGCGACAGGCCGGGACCAAGAGACCCAGTACTTC.

The rearrangement joins TRBV4-3 to TRBJ2-7; 7 bases align to TRBD1. The CDR3 runs 18 residues. Per germline, CDR1 LGHNA and CDR2 YSLEER. The V gene end was trimmed by 0 bases and the J gene end by 0 bases; junction bases not matched to a gene: 11. Here the CDR3 DNA reads TGCGCCAGCAGCCAAGAAGGTTATATAGCAGGGGGCTCCTACGAGCAGTACTTC. This gives the protein CASSQEGYIAGGSYEQYF.

This clone was counted between two and nine times. The genes are TRBV7-2 and TRBJ1-5; TRBD1 is a possible D gene (6 bases). Per the germline V gene, CDR1 is SGHTA and CDR2 is FQGNSA. V lost 1 base and J lost 6, with 13 bases in between. There are 15 residues in the CDR3. The CDR3 nucleotides are TGTGCCAGCAGCTTAGTGGGGGGAGGGGGTCAGCCCCAGCATTTT. Protein: CASSLVGGGGQPQHF.

This clone was seen a handful of times. The rearrangement joins TRBV7-9 to TRBJ2-5, with TRBD1 as a possible D gene (6 bases). This CDR3 has 13 amino acids. Germline loops: CDR1 SEHNR, CDR2 FQNEAQ (reference sequence). Trimming shortened V by 5 bases and J by 4 bases, and 11 bases separated the two germline ends. The CDR3 here is CASSLDRTETQYF. The CDR3 nucleotides read TGTGCCAGCAGCCTCGACAGGACAGAGACCCAGTACTTC. The full variable domain, with the rest looked up from reference TRBV7-9 and TRBJ2-5, is DTGVSQNPRHKITKRGQNVTFRCDPISEHNRLYWYRQTLGQGPEFLTYFQNEAQLEKSRLLSDRFSAERPKGSFSTLEIQRTEQGDSAMYLCASSLDRTETQYFGPGTRLLVL.

The chain carries TRBV6-4 and TRBJ1-5; D ambiguous. Trimming removed 6 bases at V and 6 bases at J, with 15 bases between. Germline CDR1 and CDR2: MRHNA and SNTAGT. The CDR3 is made up of 14 amino acids. The CDR3 bases are TGTGCCAGCAGCCCTTCTTCCGTTGTTCAGCCCCAGCATTTT. Protein: CASSPSSVVQPQHF.

This clone was seen a few times. The chain links TRBV25-1 to TRBJ2-3; possibly TRBD2 for D (5 bases). Trimming cost V 1 base and J 2 bases, with 13 bases left between them. The CDR3 length is 16 residues. CDR1 MGHDK and CDR2 SYGVNS come from the germline V gene. In DNA form, the CDR3 reads TGTGCCAGCAGTGAATTAAGAGGGCACCACACAGATACGCAGTATTTT. As protein: CASSELRGHHTDTQYF.

This clone was counted only a few times. V gene TRBV7-2 combines with J gene TRBJ1-6; 9 bases are a match to TRBD1. V was pared by 3 bases and J by 5 bases, with 5 bases of the junction left unmatched. The germline V gene encodes CDR1 SGHTA and CDR2 FQGNSA. This CDR3 is 16 amino acids long. CDR3 DNA sequence: TGTGCCAGCAGCTTGGGACAGGGAGGCAATAATTCACCCCTCCACTTT. Encoded protein: CASSLGQGGNNSPLHF.

The chain is built from TRBV4-3 and TRBJ1-2, with 10 bases lining up with TRBD1. The V gene's germline CDR1 is LGHNA and CDR2 YSLEER. The V and J ends lost 4 bases and 3 bases, in that order; junction bases with no gene match: 2. The CDR3 runs to 14 residues. The CDR3 reads CASSPGQGYYGYTF. The CDR3 nucleotides read TGCGCCAGCAGCCCGGGACAGGGGTACTATGGCTACACCTTC.

The V call is TRBV9, the J call TRBJ2-1; TRBD1 matches 10 bases. V was pared by 2 bases and J by 7 bases, with 6 bases of the junction left unmatched. CDR3 length: 15 residues. Germline V gene data show CDR1 as SGDLS and CDR2 as YYNGEE. The CDR3 is CASSVRTGGGNEQFF. CDR3 sequence (DNA): TGTGCCAGCAGCGTTCGGACAGGGGGTGGGAATGAGCAGTTCTTC. The variable domain in full, completed from reference TRBV9 and TRBJ2-1, reads DSGVTQTPKHLITATGQRVTLRCSPRSGDLSVYWYQQSLDQGLQFLIQYYNGEERAKGNILERFSAQQFPDLHSELNLSSLELGDSALYFCASSVRTGGGNEQFFGPGTRLTVL.

The chain recombines TRBV18 with TRBJ2-1; 8 positions match TRBD1. This CDR3 has 15 amino acids. V lost 3 bases to trimming and J lost 4 bases; unmatched junction nucleotides: 5. Germline V lookup: CDR1 KGHSH, CDR2 LQKENI. CDR3 bases: TGTGCCAGCTCACCGATTGACAGGGGATACAATGAGCAGTTCTTC. Protein sequence: CASSPIDRGYNEQFF.

The chain recombines TRBV30 with TRBJ1-3; no reliable D call. This CDR3 is built from 13 residues. Trimming removed 0 bases from V and 3 bases from J, with 6 bases in between. In germline, CDR1 is GTSNPN, CDR2 SVGIG (reference sequence). The CDR3 bases are TGTGCCTGGAGTGTACTTTTTGGAAACACCATATATTTT. Amino acid sequence: CAWSVLFGNTIYF.

V is TRBV27 and J is TRBJ2-2; 9 bases are a match to TRBD1. CDR1 is MNHEY, CDR2 SMNVEV, per germline (reference sequence). After removal of 6 bases from V and 2 bases from J, the junction contained 4 bases not matched to a gene. CDR3 size: 15 residues. In DNA form, the CDR3 reads TGTGCCAGCAGAGGGGGACAGGGAAACACCGGGGAGCTGTTTTTT. Its translation is CASRGGQGNTGELFF.

V usage is TRBV28 and J usage is TRBJ2-5; tentative D call: TRBD1 (5 bases). CDR3 size: 14 residues. V was shortened by 6 bases and J by 4 bases, with 15 bases between the two germline ends. Germline V lookup: CDR1 MDHEN, CDR2 SYDVKM. DNA of the CDR3: TGTGCCAGCAGGATTTCAGGGCAGGGAGAGACCCAGTACTTC. It is translated as CASRISGQGETQYF.

V gene TRBV9 combines with J gene TRBJ1-5, with D possibly being TRBD1 (5 bases). Trimming removed 0 bases at V and 7 bases at J, with 14 bases between. The CDR3 is 15 amino acids. Germline V lookup: CDR1 SGDLS, CDR2 YYNGEE. In DNA form, the CDR3 reads TGTGCCAGCAGCGTAGAGGGGAACGAGAAGCAGCCCCAGCATTTT. Protein product: CASSVEGNEKQPQHF.

The CDR3 loop is CASTSGQGLGETQYF. The CDR3 DNA sequence: TGTGCCAGCACATCGGGACAGGGGCTAGGAGAGACCCAGTACTTC. J is TRBJ2-5 and V is TRBV27; 10 positions match TRBD1. Germline lookup yields CDR1 MNHEY and CDR2 SMNVEV (reference sequence). V lost 7 bases to trimming and J lost 4 bases; unmatched junction nucleotides: 9. CDR3 length: 15 residues.

This clone was picked up one time. The chain employs TRBV27 and TRBJ2-7, with a tentative D call TRBD1 (6 bases). The germline V gene encodes CDR1 MNHEY and CDR2 SMNVEV (reference sequence). V was pared by 6 bases and J by 0 bases, with 15 bases between. This CDR3 is built from 15 residues. The chain's CDR3 is CASRPSGAPSYEQYF. The CDR3 coding sequence is TGTGCCAGCAGACCCTCAGGGGCCCCCTCCTACGAGCAGTACTTC.

This clone was picked up a small number of times. This rearrangement joins TRBV7-2 to TRBJ2-2; TRBD1 matches 8 bases. Per the germline V gene, CDR1 is SGHTA and CDR2 is FQGNSA. The ends lost 9 bases at V and 3 bases at J; junction bases unmatched: 3. This CDR3 has 13 amino acids. The CDR3, as DNA: TGTGCCAGTCGGACAGGGCACACCGGGGAGCTGTTTTTT. Its translation is CASRTGHTGELFF.

In its sample, this clone was seen a few times. V is TRBV18 and J is TRBJ1-1, with 8 nucleotides matching TRBD1. The CDR3 sequence is 14 residues long. The V and J ends lost 5 bases and 5 bases, in that order; junction bases with no gene match: 7. CDR1 and CDR2 from the germline V gene are KGHSH and LQKENI. This chain's CDR3 is CASSSQGARTEAFF. In DNA form, the CDR3 reads TGTGCCAGCTCATCTCAGGGGGCGCGAACTGAAGCTTTCTTT.

This clone turned up a few times. The J gene is TRBJ1-6, the V gene TRBV6-6; TRBD1 is a possible D gene (6 bases). V shed 7 bases and J shed 8 bases, with 15 bases lying between them. Germline V gene lookup returns CDR1 MNHNY and CDR2 SVGAGI (reference sequence). CDR3 length equals 14 residues. DNA of the CDR3: TGTGCCAGCACCACTGGACAGAGTGATTCACCCCTCCACTTT. Encoded protein: CASTTGQSDSPLHF.

The chain is built from TRBV19 and TRBJ1-1, with 7 bases aligning to TRBD1. Germline V CDR1 and CDR2: LNHDA, SQIVND (reference sequence). Germline trimming cut 5 bases from V and 4 bases from J; bases unmatched to any gene: 10. This CDR3 contains 15 residues. The CDR3 protein is CASSPTRQGGTEAFF. The CDR3 nucleotides are TGTGCCAGTAGTCCGACACGACAGGGCGGCACTGAAGCTTTCTTT.

This clone was seen more than once but under ten times. J is TRBJ2-1 and V is TRBV7-2, with TRBD1 matching 10 bases. V was clipped by 5 bases and J by 6 bases; unmatched bases: 10. Looked up from germline, CDR1 is SGHTA and CDR2 is FQGNSA. The CDR3 extends over 16 amino acids. The CDR3 loop is CASSPQGDRGGNEQFF. The CDR3 nucleotides read TGTGCCAGCAGCCCACAAGGGGACAGGGGCGGCAATGAGCAGTTCTTC.

There are a few counts of this clone. J is TRBJ1-1 and V is TRBV5-1; D is undetermined. The CDR3 consists of 14 residues. The V gene's germline CDR1 is SGHRS and CDR2 YFSETQ. V was cut by 4 bases and J by 5 bases, with 15 bases left in between. CDR3 in DNA: TGCGCCAGCAGCACGGACGGGAGGAGAACTGAAGCTTTCTTT. It encodes CASSTDGRRTEAFF.

In its sample, this clone was seen a few times. The rearrangement links TRBV4-3 to TRBJ2-6, with TRBD2 as a possible D gene (5 bases). The CDR3 loop spans 16 amino acids. Germline CDR1 and CDR2: LGHNA and YSLEER. Trimming cost V 0 bases and J 2 bases, with 8 bases left between them. The CDR3 sequence is CASSQDLATGANVLTF. CDR3 in DNA: TGCGCCAGCAGCCAAGATCTAGCTACTGGGGCCAACGTCCTGACTTTC.

The V call is TRBV7-8, the J call TRBJ2-1, with 9 bases aligning to TRBD1. Trimming removed 6 bases from V and 4 bases from J; junction bases left unmatched: 7. The CDR3 has 15 amino acids. In germline, CDR1 is SGHVS, CDR2 FQNEAQ. The CDR3 protein is CASSLGQGFYNEQFF. The CDR3 DNA sequence: TGTGCCAGCAGTCTTGGACAGGGGTTTTACAATGAGCAGTTCTTC.

This clone has just a few counts. V gene TRBV7-2 combines with J gene TRBJ1-6; maybe TRBD1 (6 bases). The V gene lost 4 bases and the J gene lost 8 bases, with 12 bases spanning the gap. This CDR3 contains 14 residues. Germline lookup yields CDR1 SGHTA and CDR2 FQGNSA. Here the CDR3 reads CASSSQGIDSPLHF. Here the CDR3 DNA reads TGTGCCAGCAGCTCACAGGGAATTGATTCACCCCTCCACTTT.